This T cell receptor (beta chain) is drawn from a study of molecular identifiers for immune sequencing clone quantification. About the research overall: Four of five splits of RNA from around 18,000 or 91,000 naive CD8 cells were sequenced in replicates.

Germline lookup yields CDR1 SEHNR and CDR2 FQNEAQ (reference sequence). The CDR3 runs 15 residues. V was clipped by 0 bases and J by 5 bases, with 13 bases between them. Many counts were recorded for this clonotype. Researchers sorted naive CD8 T cells as cells that were CD8+CD4-CCR7+CD45RA+. It was with previously described methods and listed TCR primers that bulk TCR libraries were made. TCRdb ran MiXCR on the PCR reads and lists one entry per CDR3 protein. This sample has about 510,000 distinct CDR3 sequences; about 26% occur once, and the top ten carry 0.7% to 0.9%. The chain recombines TRBV7-9 with TRBJ1-1; D is unresolved. The receptor's source is a human donor in good health. Some libraries in this study had Jurkat cell RNA spiked in. The sample consisted of naive CD8+ T cells from blood, with Jurkat cell RNA spiked in. Indicated subset: FACS-sorted CD8+CD4-CCR7+CD45RA+ naive T cells. CDR3 bases: TGTGCCAGCAGCTTAGCGCCGGGTTGGGAGACTGAAGCTTTCTTT. Encoded protein: CASSLAPGWETEAFF.